One T cell receptor beta chain is described in this entry. Genomic DNA, the template, was used for profiling of the TCR beta VDJ and CDR3. TCRdb reprocessed the reads via MiXCR and lists one record per CDR3 protein. The sample lists 100,000 to 150,000 distinct CDR3 sequences, around 48% occurring once. V was cut by 10 bases and J by 7 bases, with 11 bases left in between. CDR3 size: 12 residues. The V gene's germline CDR1 is ENHRY and CDR2 SYGVKD. This sample is drawn from a study of CD8+CD57+ T cells in acquired aplastic anemia. Overall study: Healthy CD8+ samples averaged about 11.0 million reads.

The TCR was taken from a human donor in good health, serving as a control. Sample: sorted CD4+, CD8+, or CD8+CD57+ T cells (not recorded which) from PBMCs. The chain carries TRBV10-3 and TRBJ1-6; D is uncertain. The CDR3 DNA follows: TGTGCCACACGACATATCAATTCACCCCTCCACTTT. Translating it yields CATRHINSPLHF.